Listed below are T cell receptor beta chains from one sample, sequenced in a study of OX40 agonist ivuxolimab in advanced cancers. TCRdb's copy holds only in-frame clones and misses some; the assay was immunoSEQ multiplex PCR. The table shows roughly 100,000 clones, with about 90% occurring only once. Specimen: CD4+ or CD8+ T cells sorted from blood, collected in a trial of the OX40 agonist ivuxolimab. The receptor set was obtained from an adult with an advanced solid tumor such as melanoma, head and neck, liver or kidney cancer. Both conserved end residues are part of each CDR3. A D gene is named only where the DNA matches it firmly. Size values are once, few and many counts, or a class for expanded clones, and some rows have none.

D gene	CDR3 length	clone size	J gene	V gene	CDR3 protein	CDR3 DNA
NA	16	NA	TRBJ1-3	TRBV9	CASSVDPRVSGNTIYF	TGTGCCAGCAGCGTAGATCCCAGGGTCTCTGGAAACACCATATATTTT
NA	13	NA	TRBJ2-7	TRBV19	CASSVTGPYEQYF	TGTGCCAGTAGCGTAACAGGACCCTACGAGCAGTACTTC
TRBD2	17	NA	TRBJ2-1	TRBV7-2	CASSPRASGSLYNEQFF	TGTGCCAGCAGCCCGAGGGCTAGCGGGAGCCTCTACAATGAGCAGTTCTTC
NA	15	NA	TRBJ2-7	TRBV11-3	CASSFTSGGANEQYF	TGTGCCAGCAGCTTCACCTCCGGGGGAGCCAACGAGCAGTACTTC
TRBD2	16	NA	TRBJ2-7	TRBV9	CASSGGLAGGYYEQYF	TGTGCCAGCAGCGGGGGACTAGCGGGAGGTTACTACGAGCAGTACTTC
NA	18	NA	TRBJ2-1	TRBV14	CASSPLFRRRSSYNEQFF	TGTGCCAGCAGCCCATTATTTCGGCGAAGGAGCTCCTACAATGAGCAGTTCTTC
NA	15	once	TRBJ2-3	TRBV7-2	CASSLARAHTDTQYF	TGTGCCAGCAGCTTAGCGAGAGCGCACACAGATACGCAGTATTTT
NA	13	once	TRBJ2-7	TRBV27	CASSRQGPYEQYF	TGTGCCAGCAGTCGGCAGGGACCCTACGAGCAGTACTTC
TRBD2	15	NA	TRBJ2-1	TRBV5-4	CASSESGRNVNEQFF	TGTGCCAGCAGTGAAAGCGGGAGGAACGTTAATGAGCAGTTCTTC
TRBD2	21	NA	TRBJ2-1	TRBV2	CASSGGRVGTSGSSTYNEQFF	TGTGCCAGCAGTGGGGGGCGAGTAGGGACTAGCGGGAGTAGTACCTACAATGAGCAGTTCTTC
TRBD1	16	NA	TRBJ2-3	TRBV7-9	CASSFGQATLIDTQYF	TGTGCCAGCAGCTTCGGACAGGCTACTTTAATAGATACGCAGTATTTT
TRBD2	18	NA	TRBJ2-7	TRBV7-3	CASSLTGTTSGRSYEQYF	TGTGCCAGCAGCTTAACAGGGACGACTAGCGGGAGGTCCTACGAGCAGTACTTC
NA	14	once	TRBJ2-1	TRBV11-2	CASSQAGHYNEQFF	TGTGCCAGCAGTCAGGCCGGGCACTACAATGAGCAGTTCTTC
NA	13	NA	TRBJ2-2	TRBV7-2	CASSPVRTGELFF	TGTGCCAGCAGCCCCGTCCGCACCGGGGAGCTGTTTTTT
NA	13	few	TRBJ1-2	TRBV14	CASSPGPNYGYTF	TGTGCCAGCAGCCCTGGACCGAACTATGGCTACACCTTC
TRBD2	17	once	TRBJ2-7	TRBV11-1	CASSFFFGGSGTYEQYF	TGTGCCAGCAGCTTTTTTTTCGGCGGGAGCGGCACCTACGAGCAGTACTTC
NA	18	NA	TRBJ2-7	TRBV4-2	CASSQDQTFGDSRYEQYF	TGTGCCAGCAGCCAAGATCAAACTTTCGGAGACTCCCGCTACGAGCAGTACTTC
NA	17	NA	TRBJ2-5	TRBV7-9	CASSLGVDPQGLETQYF	TGTGCCAGCAGCTTAGGAGTCGACCCCCAGGGGCTAGAGACCCAGTACTTC
TRBD2	15	NA	TRBJ2-3	TRBV7-2	CASSLGGRGTDTQYF	TGTGCCAGCAGCTTAGGCGGGAGGGGGACAGATACGCAGTATTTT
TRBD1	15	NA	TRBJ1-1	TRBV7-2	CASSLRQGTLTEAFF	TGTGCCAGCAGCCTCCGACAGGGTACGCTAACTGAAGCTTTCTTT
NA	16	NA	TRBJ1-2	TRBV19	CASTHLKGEIPYGYTF	TGTGCCAGTACCCATCTGAAGGGGGAAATCCCCTATGGCTACACCTTC
NA	16	NA	TRBJ2-5	TRBV5-6	CASSPRGTSPGETQYF	TGTGCCAGCAGCCCTCGAGGGACCTCCCCCGGGGAGACCCAGTACTTC
NA	15	NA	TRBJ1-5	TRBV11-2	CASSFRPGVDQPQHF	TGTGCCAGCAGCTTCAGACCCGGGGTTGATCAGCCCCAGCATTTT
NA	16	many	TRBJ2-7	TRBV27	CASSPTGVTGTKEQYF	TGTGCCAGCAGCCCCACTGGAGTGACGGGAACCAAAGAGCAGTACTTC
NA	12	NA	TRBJ1-2	TRBV4-3	CASSQVGEGYTF	TGCGCCAGCAGCCAAGTAGGGGAGGGCTACACCTTC
TRBD1	13	NA	TRBJ2-1	TRBV28	CASSRDRLYEQFF	TGTGCCAGCAGTAGGGACAGGCTTTATGAGCAGTTCTTC
NA	15	NA	TRBJ1-3	TRBV5-5	CASSGTGTTGNTIYF	TGTGCCAGCAGCGGCACCGGGACCACTGGAAACACCATATATTTT
TRBD1	15	NA	TRBJ1-1	TRBV5-1	CASSLWQGEVAEAFF	TGCGCCAGCAGCTTGTGGCAGGGGGAAGTTGCTGAAGCTTTCTTT
NA	14	NA	TRBJ2-6	TRBV28	CAGSAAIGANVLTF	TGTGCAGGAAGTGCAGCGATTGGGGCCAACGTCCTGACTTTC
TRBD1	16	NA	TRBJ1-2	TRBV6-1	CASSEFRTGVRYGYTF	TGTGCCAGCAGTGAATTTCGGACAGGGGTCCGCTATGGCTACACCTTC
NA	11	NA	TRBJ2-7	TRBV6-5	CASSEFGEQYF	TGTGCCAGCAGTGAATTCGGCGAGCAGTACTTC
TRBD1	15	NA	TRBJ1-1	TRBV5-6	CASSSTGVWNTEAFF	TGTGCCAGCAGCTCTACAGGGGTTTGGAACACTGAAGCTTTCTTT
NA	15	NA	TRBJ2-1	TRBV19	CASSPSRSVYNEQFF	TGTGCCAGTAGTCCAAGCCGCAGTGTCTACAATGAGCAGTTCTTC
TRBD2	17	NA	TRBJ2-7	TRBV28	CASSLLHGTSGNYEQYF	TGTGCCAGCAGTTTACTCCACGGGACTAGCGGGAACTACGAGCAGTACTTC
NA	13	NA	TRBJ2-3	TRBV13	CASSSRGRDTQYF	TGTGCCAGCAGCTCGCGTGGGAGAGATACGCAGTATTTT
NA	12	once	TRBJ2-7	TRBV5-4	CASSFGTYEQYF	TGTGCCAGCAGCTTCGGGACCTACGAGCAGTACTTC
NA	16	NA	TRBJ2-1	TRBV19	CASSISGGFTYNEQFF	TGTGCCAGTAGTATATCCGGCGGATTTACCTACAATGAGCAGTTCTTC
TRBD1	15	NA	TRBJ1-1	TRBV4-2	CASSGQGIVQTEAFF	TGTGCCAGCAGCGGACAGGGGATAGTTCAGACTGAAGCTTTCTTT
NA	15	NA	TRBJ2-1	TRBV19	CASSAGGVFGNEQFF	TGTGCCAGTAGTGCAGGGGGGGTTTTCGGCAATGAGCAGTTCTTC
TRBD1	13	NA	TRBJ1-2	TRBV19	CASSNTGGIGYTF	TGTGCCAGTAGTAACACAGGGGGCATTGGCTACACCTTC